Shown below are 31 T cell receptor beta chains from a single sample sequenced in a study of T cells in Graves' hyperthyroidism and ophthalmopathy. TCR beta CDR3 sequences were amplified from RNA transcripts. First-round RT-PCR of the TCR CDR3 relied on the HTBI primer set. TCRdb recomputed calls from the multiplex PCR reads with MiXCR, one row per CDR3 protein. Of some 740,000 distinct CDR3 sequences listed, around 15% are singletons. The specimen was blood. Source of these receptors: a woman under 30 with Graves' hyperthyroidism.

There are many counts of this clonotype. This chain uses TRBV2 with TRBJ2-3; 8 bases are a match to TRBD2. This CDR3 is 14 amino acids long. J gave up 10 bases and V 7 bases, and 13 bases lay outside the gene matches. Looked up from germline, CDR1 is SNHLY and CDR2 is FYNNEI. The CDR3 coding sequence is TGTGCCAGCATTACAGACGGGAGGGCAGCTCCGCAGTATTTT. Its translation is CASITDGRAAPQYF.

The sample holds many counts of this clonotype. This chain connects TRBV28 to TRBJ2-7; D is unresolved. V gave up 1 base and J gave up 2 bases, with 12 bases separating them. Germline CDR1 MDHEN, CDR2 SYDVKM. The CDR3 length is 15 residues. The CDR3 bases are TGTGCCAGCAGTTTATCGTATCCAACTACCTACGAGCAGTACTTC. It is translated as CASSLSYPTTYEQYF.

In its sample, this clonotype was seen a few times. The DNA for the CDR3 is TGCAGTGCCATTCCACTAAAAGGTCAGGACGAGCAGTACTTC. Encoded protein: CSAIPLKGQDEQYF. The V gene is TRBV20-1, the J gene TRBJ2-7, with D unresolved. The CDR3 has 14 amino acids. Looked up from germline, CDR1 is DFQATT and CDR2 is SNEGSKA (reference sequence). The ends were cut back, 6 bases at V and 5 bases at J, with 20 bases in the middle.

The J gene is TRBJ1-5, the V gene TRBV6-1; D is perhaps TRBD1 (5 bases). This CDR3 is 15 amino acids long. V was shortened by 6 bases and J by 3 bases, with 15 bases between the two germline ends. Germline lookup yields CDR1 MNHNS and CDR2 SASEGT. CDR3 region: CASSNTGGYNQPQHF. In DNA, the CDR3 is TGTGCCAGCAGCAATACCGGGGGATACAATCAGCCCCAGCATTTT.

This clonotype was observed at least ten times. The J gene is TRBJ2-3, the V gene TRBV27; D may be TRBD2 (6 bases). The CDR3 has 15 residues. Between the trimmed V and J ends, which lost 5 bases and 7 bases, there was a span of 19 bases. Germline V gene sequence: CDR1 MNHEY, CDR2 SMNVEV (reference sequence). CDR3 DNA: TGTGCCAGCAGTCCTCGGAGAACCGGGGGAAATACGCAGTATTTT. The encoded protein is CASSPRRTGGNTQYF.

Notes on this clonotype: This may come from a read error, since a much larger clone is one base off. The chain uses TRBV20-1 and TRBJ2-7; no clear D. V dropped 6 bases and J dropped 7 bases, with 16 bases sitting between them. CDR1 and CDR2 (germline): DFQATT, SNEGSKA (reference sequence). The CDR3 covers 12 residues. The CDR3 coding sequence is TGCAGTGCCGAAGCAGGCGGCAATGAGCAGTACTTC. The encoded protein is CSAEAGGNEQYF.

Many counts were recorded for this clonotype. This chain uses TRBV15 with TRBJ2-7; weak D call: TRBD2 (6 bases). This CDR3 has 15 amino acids. V lost 0 bases, J lost 3 bases, and 12 bases lay in between. Germline V CDR1 and CDR2: LNHNV, YYDKDF (reference sequence). CDR3: CATSRDRLGNYEQYF. In DNA, the CDR3 is TGTGCCACCAGCAGAGATCGACTAGGGAACTACGAGCAGTACTTC.

This sequence joins TRBV7-2 and TRBJ2-5; 10 bases fit TRBD2. V lost 5 bases and J lost 3; bases outside the gene matches: 12. Per the germline V gene, CDR1 is SGHTA and CDR2 is FQGNSA. The length of the CDR3 is 17 residues. Here the CDR3 DNA reads TGTGCCAGCAGCGCTCACGGGCCTAGCGGGGGTGAAGAGACCCAGTACTTC. It yields the protein CASSAHGPSGGEETQYF.

The sample holds one count of this clonotype. The chain combines TRBV11-2 with TRBJ1-5; D is unresolved. Per germline, CDR1 SGHAT and CDR2 FQNNGV. The CDR3 sequence is 10 residues long. Between the trimmed V and J ends, which lost 6 bases and 6 bases, there was a span of 3 bases. The CDR3 loop is CASSVQPQHF. The DNA of the CDR3 is TGTGCCAGCAGTGTTCAGCCCCAGCATTTT.

Concerning this clonotype itself: A much larger clone lies a single base off, so this may be a read error. The conserved phenylalanine or tryptophan is not found at the CDR3 terminus, so this likely reflects a read error. This chain links TRBV3-1 with TRBJ2-4; D ambiguous. Per the germline V gene, CDR1 is LGHDT and CDR2 is YNNKEL (reference sequence). The CDR3 spans 11 residues. V gave up 4 bases and J gave up 8 bases, with 6 bases separating them. CDR3 DNA: TGTGCCAGCAGCCTCGATGACATTCAGTACGTC. It encodes CASSLDDIQYV.

This clonotype was picked up many times. This rearrangement joins TRBV12-3 or TRBV12-4 to TRBJ1-5; 7 bases map to TRBD1. V dropped 5 bases and J dropped 7; count of bases not matched to a gene: 14. This CDR3 region has 16 residues. CDR3 DNA: TGTGCCAGCAGTATAGGACAGGCCGGCCCCGGCCAGCCCCAGCATTTT. Translating gives CASSIGQAGPGQPQHF.

The chain uses TRBV7-3 and TRBJ2-3; a possible D gene is TRBD2 (5 bases). Per germline, CDR1 SGHTA and CDR2 FQGTGA. V lost 3 bases and J 1 base, leaving 11 bases between the germline ends. The CDR3 length is 15 residues. This CDR3 is CASSFQRTGTDTQYF. The DNA of the CDR3 is TGTGCCAGCAGCTTCCAGCGGACTGGCACAGATACGCAGTATTTT. Looking up the rest from reference TRBV7-3 and TRBJ2-3 gives the full variable domain: GAGVSQTPSNKVTEKGKYVELRCDPISGHTALYWYRQSLGQGPEFLIYFQGTGAADDSGLPNDRFFAVRPEGSVSTLKIQRTERGDSAVYLCASSFQRTGTDTQYFGPGTRLTVL.

This clonotype appeared many times. The chain uses TRBV27 and TRBJ2-7; 9 bases align to TRBD1. The CDR3 runs to 17 residues. Trimming at V came to 5 bases and at J to 4 bases, leaving 15 bases not matched to a gene. Germline V gene sequence: CDR1 MNHEY, CDR2 SMNVEV (reference sequence). CDR3 sequence reads: CASSPLVGQGKKYEQYF. CDR3 bases: TGTGCCAGCAGTCCGCTCGTAGGACAGGGGAAGAAATACGAGCAGTACTTC.

In this sample, this clonotype turned up a few times. The V and J genes are TRBV19 and TRBJ1-1; tentatively, D is TRBD1 (6 bases). V lost 1 base to trimming and J lost 0 bases, with 12 bases between them. Germline lookup yields CDR1 LNHDA and CDR2 SQIVND (reference sequence). The CDR3 is 16 residues long. The CDR3 loop is CASSIGWGQMNTEAFF. The DNA for the CDR3 is TGTGCCAGTAGTATAGGTTGGGGGCAGATGAACACTGAAGCTTTCTTT. Variable domain in full (rest from reference TRBV19 and TRBJ1-1): DGGITQSPKYLFRKEGQNVTLSCEQNLNHDAMYWYRQDPGQGLRLIYYSQIVNDFQKGDIAEGYSVSREKKESFPLTVTSAQKNPTAFYLCASSIGWGQMNTEAFFGQGTRLTVV.

The chain has TRBV29-1 and TRBJ2-5, with 7 bases lining up with TRBD1. V lost 8 bases, J lost 3 bases, and 15 bases stayed unmatched. Germline V gene lookup returns CDR1 SQVTM and CDR2 ANQGSEA. CDR3 length: 15 amino acids. The CDR3 DNA is TGCAGCACCAAACAGGGGCAGATTGCCGAAGAGACCCAGTACTTC. Amino acids: CSTKQGQIAEETQYF.

V is TRBV27 and J is TRBJ1-5; D remains unclear. Looked up from germline, CDR1 is MNHEY and CDR2 is SMNVEV (reference sequence). The CDR3 is made up of 14 amino acids. V was pared by 6 bases and J by 7 bases, with 16 bases between. The CDR3 spells CASSRMSLAQPQHF. The CDR3 bases are TGTGCCAGCAGCAGGATGTCCCTCGCCCAGCCCCAGCATTTT.

This clonotype was counted at least ten times. The V call is TRBV28, the J call TRBJ2-1; D call uncertain. Germline CDR1 and CDR2: MDHEN and SYDVKM. The CDR3 loop spans 13 amino acids. The germline V and J ends were trimmed by 7 bases and 3 bases, with 10 bases remaining between them. The CDR3 spells CASTAENYNEQFF. CDR3 nucleotides: TGTGCCAGCACGGCGGAGAACTACAATGAGCAGTTCTTC.

This clonotype was seen ten or more times. V usage is TRBV30 and J usage is TRBJ2-2; a weak D match, TRBD1 (5 bases). Germline CDR1 and CDR2: GTSNPN and SVGIG (reference sequence). V shed 4 bases and J shed 3 bases, with 15 bases lying between them. The CDR3 loop spans 15 amino acids. CDR3 protein: CAWTPQGRDTGELFF. CDR3 nucleotide sequence: TGTGCCTGGACTCCGCAGGGCCGGGACACCGGGGAGCTGTTTTTT.

This clonotype has ten or more counts. The CDR3 reads CSALDPGIPKLFF. CDR3 bases: TGCAGTGCTCTCGATCCAGGGATCCCAAAACTGTTTTTT. The V call is TRBV20-1, the J call TRBJ1-4; possibly TRBD1 for D (5 bases). This CDR3 has 13 amino acids. Trimming removed 5 bases at V and 10 bases at J, with 17 bases between. Germline CDR1 and CDR2: DFQATT and SNEGSKA (reference sequence).

This clonotype was observed at least ten times. This chain uses TRBV7-9 with TRBJ1-5, with no clear D. The CDR3 length is 17 residues. CDR1 and CDR2 (germline): SEHNR, FQNEAQ (reference sequence). V lost 1 base to trimming and J lost 6 bases, with 19 bases between them. In DNA form, the CDR3 reads TGTGCCAGCAGCTTAGGGGTTGGGCAGTCGATGGGTCAGCCCCAGCATTTT. It specifies CASSLGVGQSMGQPQHF.

Turning to this clonotype: A read error may explain this, as a much larger clone is one base away. The chain joins TRBV3-1 to TRBJ1-3, with 7 bases fitting TRBD1. This CDR3 has 14 residues. V was clipped by 11 bases and J by 2 bases; unmatched bases: 9. CDR1 and CDR2 from the germline V gene are LGHDT and YNNKEL (reference sequence). The CDR3, as DNA: TGTGCCGTCAGGGGGTCAGGGGCTGGAAACACCATATATTTT. The encoded protein is CAVRGSGAGNTIYF.

The V and J genes are TRBV18 and TRBJ2-6; unclear D gene. The CDR3 loop spans 15 amino acids. The V end was cut by 4 bases, the J end by 0 bases, with 7 bases between. Germline lookup yields CDR1 KGHSH and CDR2 LQKENI. This chain's CDR3 is CASSQQSSGANVLTF. The CDR3 nucleotides are TGTGCCAGCTCACAACAGAGCTCTGGGGCCAACGTCCTGACTTTC.

This clonotype was seen more than once but under ten times. The V call is TRBV5-6, the J call TRBJ2-5, with a weak D call TRBD1 (5 bases). The germline V and J ends were trimmed by 0 bases and 4 bases, with 13 bases remaining between them. This CDR3 contains 15 residues. Looked up from germline, CDR1 is SGHDT and CDR2 is YYEEEE. CDR3 nucleotide sequence: TGTGCCAGCAGCTTGGTTTATGCAGGGCCAGAGACCCAGTACTTC. Translation gives CASSLVYAGPETQYF.

Ten or more counts support this clonotype. This chain uses TRBV12-3 or TRBV12-4 with TRBJ2-6; no clear D. There are 15 residues in the CDR3. V gave up 1 base and J gave up 4 bases, with 8 bases separating them. CDR3 DNA: TGTGCCAGCAGTTTAGTGGGGTCCGGGGCCAACGTCCTGACTTTC. This encodes CASSLVGSGANVLTF.

A remark on this clonotype: Since no conserved phenylalanine or tryptophan closes the CDR3, a read error is the likely cause. This chain joins TRBV28 and TRBJ1-6; TRBD1 is a possible D gene (5 bases). The CDR3 loop spans 16 amino acids. Germline assignment: CDR1 MDHEN and CDR2 SYDVKM. Trimming left V 5 bases short and J 0 bases short, with 11 bases between. The CDR3 is CASSGGVRSYNSPLHS. CDR3 coding DNA: TGTGCCAGCAGTGGGGGGGTTCGCTCCTATAATTCACCCCTCCACTCT.

The chain recombines TRBV19 with TRBJ1-2; TRBD1 might be the D (6 bases). Looked up from germline, CDR1 is LNHDA and CDR2 is SQIVND (reference sequence). V lost 6 bases, J lost 4 bases, and 12 bases lay in between. The CDR3 totals 13 residues. The CDR3 is CASRLLDSYGYTF. In nucleotides, the CDR3 is TGTGCCAGTAGACTCCTGGACAGCTATGGCTACACCTTC.

The J gene is TRBJ2-7, the V gene TRBV19; 10 bases match TRBD1. Trimming at V came to 8 bases and at J to 2 bases, leaving 6 bases not matched to a gene. The CDR3 totals 14 residues. Germline CDR1 and CDR2: LNHDA and SQIVND (reference sequence). CDR3 region: CASALTGGTYEQYF. The DNA of the CDR3 is TGTGCCAGTGCCTTGACAGGGGGCACCTACGAGCAGTACTTC.

This clonotype was picked up many times. This chain joins TRBV30 and TRBJ2-7; no clear D. V lost 2 bases and J 2 bases, leaving 4 bases between the germline ends. Germline V CDR1 and CDR2: GTSNPN, SVGIG (reference sequence). This CDR3 comprises 11 residues. The CDR3 DNA is TGTGCCTGGAGTACCGCCTACGAGCAGTACTTC. Its protein product is CAWSTAYEQYF. The entire variable domain, with the rest obtained from reference TRBV30 and TRBJ2-7, is as follows: SQTIHQWPATLVQPVGSPLSLECTVEGTSNPNLYWYRQAAGRGLQLLFYSVGIGQISSEVPQNLSASRPQDRQFILSSKKLLLSDSGFYLCAWSTAYEQYFGPGTRLTVT.

The table lists this clonotype with a few counts. This chain's CDR3 is CASSSDYPGQGSTDTQYF. DNA of the CDR3: TGTGCCAGCAGCTCGGATTATCCGGGACAGGGAAGCACAGATACGCAGTATTTT. The rearrangement links TRBV7-8 to TRBJ2-3; 9 bases line up with TRBD1. The germline V gene encodes CDR1 SGHVS and CDR2 FQNEAQ. V shed 4 bases, J shed 0 bases, and the junction held 11 bases outside the gene matches. The CDR3 totals 18 residues.

There are many counts of this clonotype. V usage is TRBV7-3 and J usage is TRBJ2-5, with 9 positions matching TRBD1. From germline, CDR1 is SGHTA and CDR2 FQGTGA. Germline trimming cut 5 bases from V and 3 bases from J; bases unmatched to any gene: 4. This CDR3 has 14 amino acids. This chain's CDR3 is CASSRTGDKETQYF. CDR3 sequence (DNA): TGTGCCAGCAGCCGGACAGGGGACAAAGAGACCCAGTACTTC.

This clonotype was picked up many times. J is TRBJ2-1 and V is TRBV7-9; 12 positions agree with TRBD2. This CDR3 has 19 amino acids. From germline, CDR1 is SEHNR and CDR2 FQNEAQ (reference sequence). The V and J ends lost 4 bases and 2 bases, in that order; junction bases with no gene match: 12. The CDR3 region has the DNA TGTGCCAGCAGCTGGCCAGCTAGCGGGAGGGCCGGCCCCTACAATGAGCAGTTCTTC. It specifies CASSWPASGRAGPYNEQFF.